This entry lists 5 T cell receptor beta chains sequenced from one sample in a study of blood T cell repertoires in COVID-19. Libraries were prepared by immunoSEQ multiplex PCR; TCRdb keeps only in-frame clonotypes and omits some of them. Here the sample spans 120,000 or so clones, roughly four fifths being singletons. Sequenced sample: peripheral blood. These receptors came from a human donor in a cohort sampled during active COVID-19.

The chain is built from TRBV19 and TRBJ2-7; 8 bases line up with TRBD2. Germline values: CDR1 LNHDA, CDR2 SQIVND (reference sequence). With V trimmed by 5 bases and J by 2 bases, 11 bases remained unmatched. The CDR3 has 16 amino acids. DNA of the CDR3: TGTGCCAGTAGTTCCCCGGGGAGCGGGAGAACCTACGAGCAGTACTTC. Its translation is CASSSPGSGRTYEQYF. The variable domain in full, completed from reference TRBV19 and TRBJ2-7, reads DGGITQSPKYLFRKEGQNVTLSCEQNLNHDAMYWYRQDPGQGLRLIYYSQIVNDFQKGDIAEGYSVSREKKESFPLTVTSAQKNPTAFYLCASSSPGSGRTYEQYFGPGTRLTVT.

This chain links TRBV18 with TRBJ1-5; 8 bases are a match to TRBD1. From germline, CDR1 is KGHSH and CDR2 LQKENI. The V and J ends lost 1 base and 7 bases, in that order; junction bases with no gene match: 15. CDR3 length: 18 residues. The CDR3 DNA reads TGTGCCAGCTCACCACTCGTACAGGGGGTCGGCCTGGTACAGCCCCAGCATTTT. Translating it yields CASSPLVQGVGLVQPQHF.

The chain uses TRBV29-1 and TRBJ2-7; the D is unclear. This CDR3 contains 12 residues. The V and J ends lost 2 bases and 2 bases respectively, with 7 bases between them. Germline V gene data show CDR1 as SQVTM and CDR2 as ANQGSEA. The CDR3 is CSVETVAYEQYF. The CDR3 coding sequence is TGCAGCGTTGAAACAGTCGCCTACGAGCAGTACTTC.

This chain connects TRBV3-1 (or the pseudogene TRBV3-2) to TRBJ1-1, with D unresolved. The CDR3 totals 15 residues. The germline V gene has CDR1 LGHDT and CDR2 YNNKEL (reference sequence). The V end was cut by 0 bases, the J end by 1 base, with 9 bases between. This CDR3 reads CASSQEDMTNTEAFF. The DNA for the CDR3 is TGTGCCAGCAGCCAAGAAGACATGACGAACACTGAAGCTTTCTTT.

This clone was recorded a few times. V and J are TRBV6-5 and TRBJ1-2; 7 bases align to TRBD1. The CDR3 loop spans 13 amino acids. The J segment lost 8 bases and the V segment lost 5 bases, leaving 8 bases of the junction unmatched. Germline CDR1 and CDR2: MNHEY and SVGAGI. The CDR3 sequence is CASSRQGSGGYTF. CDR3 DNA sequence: TGTGCCAGCAGTCGACAGGGTTCGGGAGGCTACACCTTC.